A single sample is the source of the 27 T cell receptor beta chains below, sequenced in a study of CD4+ T cells in melanoma. Assay: immunoSEQ multiplex PCR; the TCRdb copy retains only in-frame clones and omits some. The data contain about 120,000 clones, around 92% of them singletons. The sample taken for sequencing was peripheral blood. The receptors originated from a human donor with melanoma.

V and J are TRBV7-8 and TRBJ1-2; 7 nucleotides align to TRBD1. From germline, CDR1 is SGHVS and CDR2 FQNEAQ. The CDR3 is made up of 15 amino acids. The V gene end was trimmed by 5 bases and the J gene end by 8 bases; junction bases not matched to a gene: 14. CDR3 in DNA: TGTGCCAGCAGCACACGACAGGGCCCGCCCCGGGGCTACACCTTC. Translated, it gives CASSTRQGPPRGYTF.

The rearrangement uses TRBV25-1 and TRBJ1-4; D gene unclear. CDR3 length: 18 residues. CDR1 is MGHDK and CDR2 is SYGVNS in the germline V gene. Trimming removed 3 bases at V and 8 bases at J, with 25 bases between. Here the CDR3 reads CASSDTLGRALLGEKLFF. CDR3 in DNA: TGTGCCAGCAGTGACACCCTAGGGAGAGCCCTCCTAGGAGAAAAACTGTTTTTT.

This chain joins TRBV7-2 and TRBJ2-1; D not resolved. V was clipped by 1 base and J by 1 base, with 8 bases between them. This CDR3 has 15 amino acids. Germline V CDR1 and CDR2: SGHTA, FQGNSA. CDR3 amino acids: CASSLDSLSYNEQFF. Written as DNA, the CDR3 is TGTGCCAGCAGCTTAGACAGCCTGTCCTACAATGAGCAGTTCTTC.

This clone was seen a single time. The V call is TRBV27, the J call TRBJ1-3; 7 bases map to TRBD1. V shed 4 bases, J shed 3 bases, and the junction held 0 bases outside the gene matches. CDR1 and CDR2 from the germline V gene are MNHEY and SMNVEV (reference sequence). This CDR3 region has 13 residues. In nucleotides, the CDR3 is TGTGCCAGCAGTTGGGACAGTGGAAACACCATATATTTT. It specifies CASSWDSGNTIYF.

This chain uses TRBV7-9 with TRBJ2-2, with D maybe TRBD1 (6 bases). Trimming took 5 bases from V and 3 from J, leaving 7 bases between them. The germline gives CDR1 SEHNR, CDR2 FQNEAQ (reference sequence). CDR3 size: 13 residues. Written as DNA, the CDR3 is TGTGCCAGCAGCCACAGGGACACCGGGGAGCTGTTTTTT. It yields the protein CASSHRDTGELFF. The full variable domain, in which reference TRBV7-9 and TRBJ2-2 provide the parts outside the CDR3, is DTGVSQNPRHKITKRGQNVTFRCDPISEHNRLYWYRQTLGQGPEFLTYFQNEAQLEKSRLLSDRFSAERPKGSFSTLEIQRTEQGDSAMYLCASSHRDTGELFFGEGSRLTVL.

V usage is TRBV7-8 and J usage is TRBJ1-3, with TRBD1 matching 9 bases. The CDR3 runs 18 residues. V was clipped by 4 bases and J by 0 bases; unmatched bases: 10. Germline V CDR1 and CDR2: SGHVS, FQNEAQ. The CDR3, as DNA: TGTGCCAGCAGCTATCGGGACAGGGAGTACCCCTCTGGAAACACCATATATTTT. Translated, it gives CASSYRDREYPSGNTIYF.

The rearrangement links TRBV7-6 to TRBJ1-4, with 9 bases that match TRBD1. CDR3 size: 13 residues. The V and J ends lost 5 bases and 8 bases, in that order; junction bases with no gene match: 3. The germline gives CDR1 SGHVS, CDR2 FNYEAQ. The DNA for the CDR3 is TGTGCCAGCAGCCCGGGACAGGGAGAAAAACTGTTTTTT. It is translated as CASSPGQGEKLFF. Drawing the rest from reference TRBV7-6 and TRBJ1-4, the complete variable domain is GAGVSQSPRYKVTKRGQDVALRCDPISGHVSLYWYRQALGQGPEFLTYFNYEAQQDKSGLPNDRFSAERPEGSISTLTIQRTEQRDSAMYRCASSPGQGEKLFFGSGTQLSVL.

The CDR3, as DNA: TGTGCCAGCAGCCCCAGTCGGGAGGGTGAGCAGTTCTTC. This translates into CASSPSREGEQFF. The V gene is TRBV11-2, the J gene TRBJ2-1, with 8 positions matching TRBD2. This CDR3 is built from 13 residues. V was clipped by 5 bases and J by 9 bases; unmatched bases: 6. In germline, CDR1 is SGHAT, CDR2 FQNNGV.

The chain is built from TRBV11-2 and TRBJ2-7; 8 nucleotides line up with TRBD2. Germline V gene lookup returns CDR1 SGHAT and CDR2 FQNNGV. V lost 4 bases and J lost 4; bases outside the gene matches: 9. This CDR3 has 15 residues. The CDR3 coding sequence is TGTGCCAGCAGCTCATACGGGGGGGCCGAGTACGAGCAGTACTTC. It translates to CASSSYGGAEYEQYF.

The chain combines TRBV29-1 with TRBJ1-3, with TRBD1 matching 7 bases. There are 15 residues in the CDR3. The trim removed 7 bases at V and 0 bases at J, leaving 9 bases unmatched. The V gene's germline CDR1 is SQVTM and CDR2 ANQGSEA. The CDR3 nucleotides are TGCAGCGCCGGGGCAGGGGACAGCTCTGGAAACACCATATATTTT. Amino acid sequence: CSAGAGDSSGNTIYF.

V gene TRBV5-4 combines with J gene TRBJ2-5, with D perhaps matching TRBD2 (6 bases). The CDR3 has 14 amino acids. In germline, CDR1 is SGHNT, CDR2 YYREEE (reference sequence). V was shortened by 5 bases and J by 4 bases, with 15 bases between the two germline ends. The DNA of the CDR3 is TGTGCCAGCAGACTTGCGGGATCCCGAGAGACCCAGTACTTC. Translating gives CASRLAGSRETQYF.

This chain connects TRBV25-1 to TRBJ2-5, with a weak D call TRBD2 (6 bases). Trimming took off 3 bases at V and 6 bases at J, with 8 bases between the two ends. CDR1 is MGHDK, CDR2 SYGVNS, per germline. The CDR3 runs to 12 residues. The CDR3 loop is CASSEGRQTQYF. The CDR3 DNA sequence: TGTGCCAGCAGTGAGGGGAGGCAGACCCAGTACTTC. Supplemented by reference TRBV25-1 and TRBJ2-5, the full variable domain reads EADIYQTPRYLVIGTGKKITLECSQTMGHDKMYWYQQDPGMELHLIHYSYGVNSTEKGDLSSESTVSRIRTEHFPLTLESARPSHTSQYLCASSEGRQTQYFGPGTRLLVL.

This clone came up once. The chain is built from TRBV19 and TRBJ2-5, with 10 bases aligning to TRBD1. V trimming: 5 bases; J trimming: 4 bases; junction bases outside the gene matches: 13. This CDR3 contains 17 residues. The V gene's germline CDR1 is LNHDA and CDR2 SQIVND (reference sequence). In DNA, the CDR3 is TGTGCCAGTAGTTTGGGACAGGGGTATCTAGCTCGAGAGACCCAGTACTTC. This encodes CASSLGQGYLARETQYF.

This clone was counted once. The CDR3 DNA reads TGTGCCAGCAGCCCCGCGGCAGGGGAAACCTATGGCTACACCTTC. Residues: CASSPAAGETYGYTF. The chain carries TRBV7-2 and TRBJ1-2, with a possible D match to TRBD1 (6 bases). Germline-derived CDR1 and CDR2 are SGHTA and FQGNSA. Between the trimmed V and J ends, which lost 5 bases and 4 bases, there was a span of 17 bases. The CDR3 covers 15 residues.

The rearrangement links TRBV5-4 to TRBJ2-5; TRBD1 matches 7 bases. Trimming cost V 3 bases and J 3 bases; bases outside gene matches: 5. Germline assignment: CDR1 SGHNT and CDR2 YYREEE (reference sequence). There are 14 residues in the CDR3. As DNA, the CDR3 is TGTGCCAGCAGCTCGACAGGGACAAAAGAGACCCAGTACTTC. Protein product: CASSSTGTKETQYF. Full variable domain (rest looked up from reference TRBV5-4 and TRBJ2-5): ETGVTQSPTHLIKTRGQQVTLRCSSQSGHNTVSWYQQALGQGPQFIFQYYREEENGRGNFPPRFSGLQFPNYSSELNVNALELDDSALYLCASSSTGTKETQYFGPGTRLLVL.

This clone was seen only once. This chain connects TRBV27 to TRBJ2-7; D is unresolved. V shed 5 bases and J shed 6 bases, with 2 bases lying between them. CDR3 length equals 9 residues. Germline V gives CDR1 MNHEY, CDR2 SMNVEV (reference sequence). The CDR3 here is CASSPEQYF. The CDR3 bases are TGTGCCAGCAGTCCCGAGCAGTACTTC.

This clone was picked up one time. The rearrangement links TRBV4-1 to TRBJ1-1; D gene uncertain. Germline CDR1 MGHRA, CDR2 YSYEKL. Trimming took 0 bases from V and 0 from J, leaving 11 bases between them. The CDR3 spans 16 residues. CDR3 in amino acids: CASSQESHPMNTEAFF. The CDR3 bases are TGCGCCAGCAGCCAAGAAAGCCACCCTATGAACACTGAAGCTTTCTTT.

V and J are TRBV5-1 and TRBJ2-3, with 8 positions matching TRBD2. Germline V gene sequence: CDR1 SGHRS, CDR2 YFSETQ. J was trimmed by 0 bases and V by 0 bases; bases with no gene match: 9. There are 18 residues in the CDR3. The CDR3 sequence is CASSLALLAATSTDTQYF. The CDR3, as DNA: TGCGCCAGCAGCTTGGCTTTACTAGCGGCCACTAGCACAGATACGCAGTATTTT.

The gene calls are TRBV7-8 and TRBJ1-1; maybe TRBD1 (6 bases). Trimming pared 3 bases from V and 2 bases from J, leaving 13 bases between. The CDR3 loop spans 15 amino acids. Germline CDR1 and CDR2: SGHVS and FQNEAQ. In nucleotides, the CDR3 is TGTGCCAGCAGCTTTCGGACAGTACGCAACACTGAAGCTTTCTTT. Translation: CASSFRTVRNTEAFF. The whole variable domain, filled in from reference TRBV7-8 and TRBJ1-1, reads GAGVSQSPRYKVAKRGQDVALRCDPISGHVSLFWYQQALGQGPEFLTYFQNEAQLDKSGLPSDRFFAERPEGSVSTLKIQRTQQEDSAVYLCASSFRTVRNTEAFFGQGTRLTVV.

This sequence joins TRBV27 and TRBJ1-4, with D perhaps TRBD1 (5 bases). CDR3 length: 14 residues. CDR1 is MNHEY, CDR2 SMNVEV, per germline (reference sequence). The V end lost 6 bases, the J end lost 4 bases, and 12 bases lay between the germline ends. The CDR3 loop reads CASRAWGINEKLFF. As DNA, the CDR3 is TGTGCCAGCAGGGCCTGGGGCATTAATGAAAAACTGTTTTTT.

The chain has TRBV9 and TRBJ1-2; 8 bases align to TRBD1. CDR3 length equals 14 residues. The trim removed 2 bases at V and 4 bases at J, leaving 4 bases unmatched. Germline CDR1 reads SGDLS; CDR2 reads YYNGEE. The CDR3 reads CASSVQGAAYGYTF. DNA for the CDR3: TGTGCCAGCAGCGTGCAGGGGGCGGCCTATGGCTACACCTTC.

The chain is built from TRBV9 and TRBJ1-1, with D perhaps matching TRBD1 (5 bases). The V and J ends lost 0 bases and 7 bases respectively, with 13 bases between them. The germline CDR1 and CDR2 sequences are SGDLS and YYNGEE. The CDR3 loop spans 14 amino acids. The CDR3 bases are TGTGCCAGCAGCGTAGAAGCAGGGAGAGGTGAAGCTTTCTTT. The encoded protein is CASSVEAGRGEAFF. The variable domain in full, with the rest retrieved from reference TRBV9 and TRBJ1-1, is DSGVTQTPKHLITATGQRVTLRCSPRSGDLSVYWYQQSLDQGLQFLIQYYNGEERAKGNILERFSAQQFPDLHSELNLSSLELGDSALYFCASSVEAGRGEAFFGQGTRLTVV.

The chain carries TRBV27 and TRBJ2-7; possible D gene TRBD1, 6 bases. CDR1 is MNHEY and CDR2 is SMNVEV in the germline V gene (reference sequence). Trimming stripped 2 bases from V and 1 base from J, with 9 bases between. This CDR3 contains 14 residues. The CDR3 DNA is TGTGCCAGCAGTTTAGGAGACAGGTCCTACGAGCAGTACTTC. It is translated as CASSLGDRSYEQYF.

The CDR3 reads CASSPVTALRLAQYF. In DNA, the CDR3 is TGTGCCAGCAGCCCCGTGACAGCCCTAAGGTTGGCCCAGTACTTC. The rearrangement uses TRBV5-6 and TRBJ2-5; D possibly corresponds to TRBD1 (5 bases). V lost 4 bases to trimming and J lost 9 bases, with 22 bases between them. Germline V lookup: CDR1 SGHDT, CDR2 YYEEEE. This CDR3 contains 15 residues.

The chain has TRBV5-4 and TRBJ2-1; 11 bases agree with TRBD2. The germline gives CDR1 SGHNT, CDR2 YYREEE (reference sequence). V trimming: 7 bases; J trimming: 6 bases; junction bases outside the gene matches: 12. The CDR3 length is 16 residues. CDR3 nucleotide sequence: TGTGCCAGCCTCAGAACTAGCGGGAGTGCGGTCAATGAGCAGTTCTTC. It specifies CASLRTSGSAVNEQFF. Together with reference TRBV5-4 and TRBJ2-1, the CDR3 gives the full variable domain: ETGVTQSPTHLIKTRGQQVTLRCSSQSGHNTVSWYQQALGQGPQFIFQYYREEENGRGNFPPRFSGLQFPNYSSELNVNALELDDSALYLCASLRTSGSAVNEQFFGPGTRLTVL.

This chain joins TRBV6-1 and TRBJ2-7; D not certain. Trimming stripped 6 bases from V and 8 bases from J, with 20 bases between. CDR3 size: 14 residues. Germline CDR1 and CDR2: MNHNS and SASEGT. The CDR3 is CASRLDEAIDKQYF. CDR3 sequence (DNA): TGTGCCAGCAGGTTAGACGAGGCGATCGACAAGCAGTACTTC.

The chain couples TRBV4-3 to TRBJ1-2, with D tentatively TRBD1 (6 bases). Germline assignment: CDR1 LGHNA and CDR2 YSLEER. The germline V and J ends were trimmed by 0 bases and 14 bases, with 13 bases remaining between them. This CDR3 contains 12 residues. CDR3 nucleotides: TGCGCCAGCAGCCAAGAAGGGGGGTTGCAGACCTTC. This encodes CASSQEGGLQTF.